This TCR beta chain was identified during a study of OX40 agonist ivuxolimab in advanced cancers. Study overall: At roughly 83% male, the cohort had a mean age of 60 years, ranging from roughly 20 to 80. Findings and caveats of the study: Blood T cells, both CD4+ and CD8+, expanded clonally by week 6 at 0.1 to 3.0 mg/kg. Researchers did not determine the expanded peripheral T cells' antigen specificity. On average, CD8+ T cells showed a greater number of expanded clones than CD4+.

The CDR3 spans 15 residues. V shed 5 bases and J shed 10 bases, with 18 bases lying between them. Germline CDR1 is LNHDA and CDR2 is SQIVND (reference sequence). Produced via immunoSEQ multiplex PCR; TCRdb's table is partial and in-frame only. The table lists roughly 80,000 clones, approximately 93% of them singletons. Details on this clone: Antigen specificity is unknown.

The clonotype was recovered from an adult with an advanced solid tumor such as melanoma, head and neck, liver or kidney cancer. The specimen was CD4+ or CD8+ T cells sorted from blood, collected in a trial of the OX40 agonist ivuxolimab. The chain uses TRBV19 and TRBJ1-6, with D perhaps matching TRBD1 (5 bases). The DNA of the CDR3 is TGTGCCAGTAGTCCTCGGGGGGGGGTTGGATCACCCCTCCACTTT. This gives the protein CASSPRGGVGSPLHF.